This is a list of T cell receptor beta chains from one sample in a study of tumor and adjacent non-tumor tissue in lung cancer. TCRdb passed the multiplex PCR reads through MiXCR, listing each CDR3 protein once. Counted here are approximately 68,000 distinct CDR3 sequences, around four fifths occurring once; the ten biggest clones make up roughly 27%. What was sequenced was lung tumor tissue. These receptors were obtained from a man aged 55-75 years with non-small cell lung cancer. The CDR3 runs from the conserved cysteine through the conserved F or W. A D gene is named only where the DNA matches it firmly. Expanded clones are given a class, and other clones once, few, many or no size at all.

TRBV6-5,16,many,.,TRBJ1-2,CATAPTYAGRGYGYTF,TGTGCCACCGCGCCGACTTATGCGGGCCGAGGATATGGCTACACCTTC
TRBV12-5,13,.,.,TRBJ1-5,CTSGPEINRPQHF,TGTACTAGTGGCCCGGAGATCAATCGGCCCCAGCATTTT
TRBV20-1,15,few,TRBD2,TRBJ2-3,CSTGTSGRFTDTQYF,TGCAGTACGGGGACTAGCGGGAGATTCACAGATACACAGTATTTT
TRBV19,15,.,.,TRBJ2-1,CTSSISLSSYNEQFF,TGTACCAGTAGTATATCCCTGAGCTCCTACAATGAGCAGTTCTTC
TRBV20-1,12,many,TRBD2,TRBJ2-1,CSATGTSNEQFF,TGCAGTGCAACCGGGACTAGCAATGAGCAGTTCTTC
TRBV5-1,14,.,.,TRBJ1-4,CASSLWDSNEKLFF,TGCGCCAGCAGCTTATGGGATTCTAATGAAAAACTGTTTTTT
TRBV12-3/TRBV12-4,14,.,.,TRBJ2-3,CASNLNGSTDTQYF,TGTGCCAGCAATTTAAACGGGAGCACAGATACGCAGTATTTT
TRBV11-1,13,.,.,TRBJ1-1,CARSLNPEARAFF,TGTGCCCGCAGCTTAAACCCCGAGGCACGTGCTTTCTTT
TRBV10-3,15,.,TRBD2,TRBJ2-7,CDTSETSGRRYEQYF,TGTGACACCAGCGAAACTAGCGGGAGAAGGTACGAGCAGTACTTC
TRBV29-1,11,.,.,TRBJ2-5,CSDQSREIQYF,TGCAGCGATCAGAGCCGAGAGATCCAGTACTTC
TRBV20-1,14,.,TRBD1,TRBJ1-5,CSVSSGTGQEPQHF,TGCAGTGTGTCCTCTGGGACAGGCCAAGAGCCCCAGCATTTT
TRBV20-1,14,once,.,TRBJ1-5,CSARDGGSNQPQRF,TGCAGTGCTAGAGATGGCGGAAGCAATCAGCCACAGCGTTTT
TRBV28,14,few,.,TRBJ2-5,CASSLPHNKETQYF,TGTGCCAGCAGTTTACCCCACAACAAAGAGACACAGTACTTC
TRBV20-1,16,.,TRBD2,TRBJ2-3,CSARYPGLSGVDRQYF,TGCAGTGCTAGGTATCCGGGACTATCGGGAGTAGATAGGCAGTATTTT
TRBV6-1,14,.,.,TRBJ2-7,CVSSETSAPTRGHF,TGTGTCAGCAGTGAAACAAGTGCTCCTACCCGAGGGCACTTC
TRBV6-1,14,.,.,TRBJ2-7,CACSEASAPTRGHF,TGTGCCTGCAGTGAAGCGAGTGCACCTACCCGCGGGCACTTC
TRBV5-6,14,.,TRBD1,TRBJ1-1,CARSLGQGTNEVFF,TGTGCCAGAAGCTTGGGACAGGGGACAAATGAAGTTTTCTTT
TRBV5-4,15,.,TRBD1,TRBJ1-6,CASSGETGINSPLHF,TGCGCCAGCAGCGGAGAGACAGGGATAAATTCACCCCTCCACTTT
TRBV6-6,13,.,.,TRBJ2-5,CASRARVEETQYF,TGTGCCAGCCGAGCAAGGGTAGAAGAGACCCAGTACTTC
TRBV13,16,.,TRBD2,TRBJ2-1,CASGATSGRLAGEQFF,TGTGCCAGCGGAGCGACTAGCGGGAGGTTGGCAGGTGAGCAGTTCTTC
TRBV6-1,17,once,.,TRBJ1-3,CASSEATYSLSGNTIYF,TGTGCCAGCAGTGAAGCTACGTACAGCCTCTCCGGAAACACCATATATTTT
TRBV21-1,15,few,.,TRBJ2-7,CASSKVGRDSYEQYF,TGTGCCAGCAGCAAAGTAGGACGGGACTCCTACGAGCAGTACTTC
TRBV30,14,.,.,TRBJ2-1,CSWTSGRSYNEQFF,TGTTCCTGGACGTCAGGGAGATCCTACAATGAGCAGTTCTTC
TRBV20-1,14,.,.,TRBJ1-2,CSALQGRPNYGCTF,TGCAGTGCTCTCCAGGGCCGACCTAACTATGGCTGCACTTTC
TRBV6-5,15,.,.,TRBJ1-2,CANSCGSGANYGYTF,TGTGCCAACAGTTGCGGTTCAGGGGCTAACTATGGCTACACCTTC
TRBV20-1,13,.,.,TRBJ1-5,CSANQSTNQPQHF,TGCAGTGCTAATCAATCTACCAATCAGCCCCAGCATTTT
TRBV5-1,16,.,TRBD2,TRBJ2-3,CTSSLAARERGDTQYF,TGCACCAGCAGCTTGGCGGCCCGGGAGCGGGGGGATACGCAGTATTTT
TRBV6-5,13,once,.,TRBJ2-7,CASSLTGLGELYF,TGCGCCAGCAGTTTAACAGGGTTGGGCGAGCTGTACTTC
TRBV20-1,15,.,.,TRBJ2-7,CSARKGLSRGREQYF,TGCAGTGCTAGAAAAGGACTATCGAGAGGACGTGAGCAGTACTTC
TRBV29-1,12,.,.,TRBJ2-7,CSVEGVVSEQYF,TGCAGTGTTGAAGGCGTAGTCAGCGAGCAGTACTTC
TRBV20-1,15,many,.,TRBJ1-5,CSARHPGGDIQPQHF,TGCAGTGCTAGGCACCCGGGAGGGGATATACAGCCCCAGCATTTT
TRBV29-1,14,few,.,TRBJ2-4,CNVEPKGWGNIQYF,TGCAACGTTGAGCCAAAGGGTTGGGGGAACATTCAGTACTTC
TRBV6-5,15,.,.,TRBJ2-2,CASSYCTRYTGELFF,TGTGCCAGCAGTTACTGTACCCGTTACACCGGGGAGTTGTTTTTT
TRBV11-1,16,once,TRBD2,TRBJ2-1,CASSLAILAGYNEQLF,TGTGCCAGCAGCTTAGCTATACTAGCGGGCTACAATGAACAGTTATTC
TRBV11-2,13,.,.,TRBJ1-1,CASSLGGHGGAFF,TGTGCCAGCAGCTTAGGGGGGCACGGAGGAGCTTTCTTT
TRBV20-1,12,few,.,TRBJ2-7,CSASGSSYEQYF,TGCAGTGCTAGCGGGAGCTCCTACGAGCAGTACTTC
TRBV20-1,14,once,.,TRBJ1-1,CNPRDGQGTTEAIF,TGCAATCCTAGAGACGGGCAAGGTACAACTGAAGCTATCTTT
TRBV6-5,14,.,.,TRBJ2-3,CASSYSDLKVTKYF,TGTGCCAGCAGTTACTCGGACCTTAAAGTTACGAAGTATTTT
TRBV29-1,13,.,.,TRBJ1-1,CSASAGGDTEAVF,TGCAGCGCTTCGGCAGGAGGGGACACTGAAGCTGTCTTT
TRBV6-6,12,.,.,TRBJ2-6,CASRSGANVPTF,TGTGCGAGCAGGTCTGGCGCCAACGTCCCGACTTTC
TRBV2,14,.,TRBD1,TRBJ1-2,CASIRLGTANGYTF,TGTGCCAGCATCCGGTTAGGGACAGCGAATGGCTACACCTTC
TRBV11-1,12,.,.,TRBJ1-1,CAGSRDRGEAFF,TGTGCCGGCAGTCGCGACCGAGGTGAAGCTTTCTTT
TRBV29-1,13,.,.,TRBJ1-1,CSVDERGNTEAFF,TGCAGCGTTGATGAACGGGGGAACACTGAAGCTTTCTTT
TRBV29-1,14,.,.,TRBJ2-6,CSVDLVEGANVLTF,TGCAGCGTTGATTTGGTGGAAGGGGCTAACGTCCTGACTTTC
TRBV20-1,14,.,TRBD2,TRBJ2-3,CSAPLAGGVDMQYF,TGCAGTGCCCCACTAGCGGGAGGTGTAGATATGCAGTATTTT